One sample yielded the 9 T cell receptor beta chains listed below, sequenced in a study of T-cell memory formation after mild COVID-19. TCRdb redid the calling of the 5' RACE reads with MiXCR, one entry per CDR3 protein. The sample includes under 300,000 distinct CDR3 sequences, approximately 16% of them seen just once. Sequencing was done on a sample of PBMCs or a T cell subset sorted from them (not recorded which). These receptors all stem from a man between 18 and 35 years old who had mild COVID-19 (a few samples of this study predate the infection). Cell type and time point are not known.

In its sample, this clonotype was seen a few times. The CDR3: CSARPLSGSTDTQYF. In DNA form, the CDR3 reads TGCAGTGCTAGGCCCCTATCGGGAAGCACAGATACGCAGTATTTT. The chain links TRBV20-1 to TRBJ2-3, with D maybe TRBD2 (5 bases). CDR1 is DFQATT, CDR2 SNEGSKA, per germline (reference sequence). Trimming removed 3 bases from V and 0 bases from J, with 13 bases in between. The CDR3 is made up of 15 amino acids.

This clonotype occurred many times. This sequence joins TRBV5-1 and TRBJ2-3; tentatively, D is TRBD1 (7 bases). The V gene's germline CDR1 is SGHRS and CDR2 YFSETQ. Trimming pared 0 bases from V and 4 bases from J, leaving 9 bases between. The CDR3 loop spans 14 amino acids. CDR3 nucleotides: TGCGCCAGCAGCTTGGCAGGGGGGTCAGATACGCAGTATTTT. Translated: CASSLAGGSDTQYF.

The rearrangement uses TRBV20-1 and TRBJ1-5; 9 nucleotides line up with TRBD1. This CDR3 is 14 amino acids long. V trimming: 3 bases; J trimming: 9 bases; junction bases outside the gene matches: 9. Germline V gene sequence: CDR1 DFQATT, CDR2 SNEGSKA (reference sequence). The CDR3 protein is CSARGQGQLWPQHF. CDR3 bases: TGCAGTGCTAGGGGACAGGGCCAACTTTGGCCCCAGCATTTT.

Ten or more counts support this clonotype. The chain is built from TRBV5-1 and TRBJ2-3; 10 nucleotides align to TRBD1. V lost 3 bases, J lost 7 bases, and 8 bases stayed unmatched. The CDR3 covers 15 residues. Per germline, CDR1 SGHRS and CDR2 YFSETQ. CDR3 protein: CASSSSGTGENTQYF. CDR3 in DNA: TGCGCCAGCAGCTCGTCCGGGACAGGGGAGAATACGCAGTATTTT. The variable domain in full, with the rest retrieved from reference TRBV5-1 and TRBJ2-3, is KAGVTQTPRYLIKTRGQQVTLSCSPISGHRSVSWYQQTPGQGLQFLFEYFSETQRNKGNFPGRFSGRQFSNSRSEMNVSTLELGDSALYLCASSSSGTGENTQYFGPGTRLTVL.

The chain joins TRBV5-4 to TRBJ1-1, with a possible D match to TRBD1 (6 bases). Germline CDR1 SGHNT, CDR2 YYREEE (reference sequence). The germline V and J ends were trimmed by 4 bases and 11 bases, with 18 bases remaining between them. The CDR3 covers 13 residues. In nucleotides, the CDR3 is TGTGCCAGCAGCCTCCGGGGGGCGTCGGGGGCTTTCTTT. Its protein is CASSLRGASGAFF.

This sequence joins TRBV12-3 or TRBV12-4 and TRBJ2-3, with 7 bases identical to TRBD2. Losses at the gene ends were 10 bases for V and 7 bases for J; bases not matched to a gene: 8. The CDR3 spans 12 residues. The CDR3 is CATGGVVNTQYF. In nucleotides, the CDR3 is TGTGCCACTGGGGGGGTGGTAAATACGCAGTATTTT.

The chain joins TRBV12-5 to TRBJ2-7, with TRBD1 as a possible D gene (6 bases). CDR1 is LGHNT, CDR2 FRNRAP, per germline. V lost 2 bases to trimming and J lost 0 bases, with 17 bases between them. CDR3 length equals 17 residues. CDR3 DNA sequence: TGTGCTAGTGGTTTGCCGACAGGTTGGCCGGGCTCCTACGAGCAGTACTTC. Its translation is CASGLPTGWPGSYEQYF.

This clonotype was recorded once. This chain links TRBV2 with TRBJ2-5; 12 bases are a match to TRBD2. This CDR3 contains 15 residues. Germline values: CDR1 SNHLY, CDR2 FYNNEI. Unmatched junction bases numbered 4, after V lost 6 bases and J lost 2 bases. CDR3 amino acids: CASRPLAGGQETQYF. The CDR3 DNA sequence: TGTGCCAGCAGACCTCTAGCGGGGGGGCAAGAGACCCAGTACTTC.

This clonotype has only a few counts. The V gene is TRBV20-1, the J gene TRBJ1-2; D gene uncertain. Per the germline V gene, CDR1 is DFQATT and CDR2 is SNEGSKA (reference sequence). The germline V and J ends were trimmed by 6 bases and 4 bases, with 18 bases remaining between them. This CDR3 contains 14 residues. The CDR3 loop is CSAELVQASYGYTF. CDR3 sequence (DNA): TGCAGTGCAGAACTGGTCCAGGCTTCCTATGGCTACACCTTC.